The subject of this entry is one TCR beta chain. As yet, its antigen is unknown. Sequenced by immunoSEQ multiplex PCR; TCRdb stores in-frame clones only, minus some. The table records approximately 67,000 clones, 86% of them present only once. The ends lost 4 bases at V and 1 base at J; junction bases unmatched: 12. Germline V gives CDR1 SGHDN, CDR2 FVKESK. This CDR3 comprises 17 residues. These data originate in a study of T cell responses to AZD1222 COVID-19 vaccine. Findings and caveats of the study: Every sample of the repertoires postdated the peak T cell response. At baseline, just a handful of AZD1222 recipients tested seropositive. The donor group comprised mostly white British people and more females; the analysis possibly underestimated clonal diversity. Targeting of unmutated variant regions was reportedly seen in nearly half of spike-specific TCRs.

V is TRBV14 and J is TRBJ2-5; 7 bases align to TRBD2. The sequence was collected from an adult in good health. Specimen: peripheral blood, collected on day 0 of AZD1222 vaccination. The CDR3: CASSPPPGGSSQETQYF. CDR3 in DNA: TGTGCCAGCAGCCCCCCTCCTGGCGGGAGTTCCCAAGAGACCCAGTACTTC. Full variable domain (missing parts from reference TRBV14 and TRBJ2-5): EAGVTQFPSHSVIEKGQTVTLRCDPISGHDNLYWYRRVMGKEIKFLLHFVKESKQDESGMPNNRFLAERTGGTYSTLKVQPAELEDSGVYFCASSPPPGGSSQETQYFGPGTRLLVL.